One and the same sample provided the 28 T cell receptor beta chains below, sequenced in a study of cytomegalovirus exposure and HLA in healthy donors. Clones were sequenced by immunoSEQ multiplex PCR, and TCRdb holds only the in-frame ones, with some missing. This sample has over 100,000 clones, with 80% to 90% found just once. Sequencing input: PBMCs. The receptors originated from a woman in her late teens or twenties in good health and CMV-seronegative.

The chain links TRBV4-1 to TRBJ1-4, with D maybe TRBD1 (6 bases). The germline CDR1 and CDR2 sequences are MGHRA and YSYEKL. This CDR3 region has 13 residues. V was cut by 4 bases and J by 10 bases, with 13 bases left in between. This chain's CDR3 is CASSRDTGRKLFF. Here the CDR3 DNA reads TGCGCCAGCAGCCGGGACACAGGGCGAAAACTGTTTTTT.

The CDR3 is CASSVGVAGSTDTQYF. The CDR3 nucleotides are TGTGCCAGCAGCGTGGGGGTAGCGGGTTCCACAGATACGCAGTATTTT. V gene TRBV9 combines with J gene TRBJ2-3, with 7 bases fitting TRBD2. J was trimmed by 2 bases and V by 2 bases; bases with no gene match: 8. The germline CDR1 and CDR2 sequences are SGDLS and YYNGEE. This CDR3 is 16 amino acids long.

The chain links TRBV7-2 to TRBJ2-7; the D gene is possibly TRBD1 (6 bases). Germline V gene data show CDR1 as SGHTA and CDR2 as FQGNSA. The CDR3 has 15 residues. The V end lost 1 base, the J end lost 2 bases, and 12 bases lay between the germline ends. CDR3 loop: CASSLGEGVAYEQYF. The CDR3 region has the DNA TGTGCCAGCAGCTTAGGAGAGGGGGTGGCCTACGAGCAGTACTTC.

This clone was observed a single time. The CDR3 bases are TGTGCCAGCTTCCAGACAGGGTTGGACTATGGCTACACCTTC. Translated: CASFQTGLDYGYTF. The V and J genes are TRBV19 and TRBJ1-2; 7 positions agree with TRBD1. From germline, CDR1 is LNHDA and CDR2 SQIVND (reference sequence). The CDR3 spans 14 residues. V lost 9 bases to trimming and J lost 3 bases; unmatched junction nucleotides: 10.

This chain links TRBV10-3 with TRBJ1-6; D is ambiguous. Germline CDR1 ENHRY, CDR2 SYGVKD. The V gene lost 6 bases and the J gene lost 4 bases, with 13 bases spanning the gap. This CDR3 has 15 residues. The CDR3, as DNA: TGTGCCATCAGAGTCGGCGGCAGTTATAATTCACCCCTCCACTTT. This translates into CAIRVGGSYNSPLHF.

This chain uses TRBV7-6 with TRBJ1-2, with 9 nucleotides matching TRBD1. The V gene end was trimmed by 1 base and the J gene end by 8 bases; junction bases not matched to a gene: 8. This CDR3 is built from 15 residues. Germline V gives CDR1 SGHVS, CDR2 FNYEAQ. The CDR3 DNA reads as TGTGCCAGCAGCTTAGGACAGGGGGATATGGAGGGCTACACCTTC. Its translation is CASSLGQGDMEGYTF.

The V gene is TRBV11-2, the J gene TRBJ1-5, with a possible D match to TRBD1 (6 bases). The length of the CDR3 is 15 residues. Trimming removed 0 bases from V and 7 bases from J, with 13 bases in between. Germline values: CDR1 SGHAT, CDR2 FQNNGV. In DNA, the CDR3 is TGTGCCAGCAGCTTAGACCACAGGGATCGCCAGCCCCAGCATTTT. Amino acid sequence: CASSLDHRDRQPQHF.

This sequence joins TRBV2 and TRBJ1-5; D remains unclear. V was cut by 4 bases and J by 5 bases, with 18 bases left in between. The CDR3 is 16 amino acids. The V gene's germline CDR1 is SNHLY and CDR2 FYNNEI. The CDR3 region is CASSARSSVWDQPQHF. The CDR3 DNA is TGTGCCAGCAGTGCCAGGTCGTCGGTGTGGGATCAGCCCCAGCATTTT. Drawing the rest from reference TRBV2 and TRBJ1-5, the complete variable domain is EPEVTQTPSHQVTQMGQEVILRCVPISNHLYFYWYRQILGQKVEFLVSFYNNEISEKSEIFDDQFSVERPDGSNFTLKIRSTKLEDSAMYFCASSARSSVWDQPQHFGDGTRLSIL.

The table lists this clone with a count of one. The chain combines TRBV2 with TRBJ2-3, with 8 bases aligning to TRBD1. This CDR3 region has 14 residues. Germline-derived CDR1 and CDR2 are SNHLY and FYNNEI. The junction had 2 bases not matched to a gene; V was cut back by 4 bases and J by 2 bases. CDR3 in amino acids: CASSGQGHTDTQYF. The CDR3 DNA reads as TGTGCCAGCAGTGGACAGGGGCACACAGATACGCAGTATTTT.

This chain links TRBV5-8 with TRBJ1-2, with a possible D match to TRBD1 (5 bases). CDR1 and CDR2 (germline): SGHTS, YDEGEE. This CDR3 is 15 amino acids long. V was clipped by 4 bases and J by 4 bases, with 17 bases between them. CDR3 nucleotide sequence: TGTGCCAGCAGCGGACACCAAGTGGGGTCCTATGGCTACACCTTC. This encodes CASSGHQVGSYGYTF.

The genes are TRBV9 and TRBJ1-5; no clear D gene. The CDR3 has 14 amino acids. The V gene's germline CDR1 is SGDLS and CDR2 YYNGEE. V was clipped by 5 bases and J by 3 bases, with 12 bases between them. The CDR3: CASSEGPNNQPQHF. The CDR3 coding sequence is TGTGCCAGCAGTGAGGGCCCCAACAATCAGCCCCAGCATTTT.

The V gene is TRBV2, the J gene TRBJ1-1, with D uncertain. The length of the CDR3 is 13 residues. V was clipped by 2 bases and J by 3 bases, with 7 bases between them. Germline CDR1 SNHLY, CDR2 FYNNEI. This CDR3 reads CASSEFGDTEAFF. CDR3 sequence (DNA): TGTGCCAGCAGTGAATTCGGGGACACTGAAGCTTTCTTT. Combining the CDR3 with reference TRBV2 and TRBJ1-1 gives the whole variable domain EPEVTQTPSHQVTQMGQEVILRCVPISNHLYFYWYRQILGQKVEFLVSFYNNEISEKSEIFDDQFSVERPDGSNFTLKIRSTKLEDSAMYFCASSEFGDTEAFFGQGTRLTVV.

The V call is TRBV4-2, the J call TRBJ1-6, with 9 bases aligning to TRBD1. In germline, CDR1 is LGHNA, CDR2 YNFKEQ. V was clipped by 1 base and J by 7 bases; unmatched bases: 8. The CDR3 is 17 amino acids. CDR3 sequence reads: CASSQGATQGANSPLHF. In DNA form, the CDR3 reads TGTGCCAGCAGCCAAGGGGCCACACAGGGGGCAAATTCACCCCTCCACTTT.

The gene calls are TRBV15 and TRBJ2-7, with D hard to call. Deletions cut 3 bases from V and 4 bases from J, with 16 bases between. CDR1 is LNHNV and CDR2 is YYDKDF in the germline V gene (reference sequence). This CDR3 is built from 15 residues. CDR3 sequence reads: CATSSRRYEDYEQYF. DNA of the CDR3: TGTGCCACCAGCAGCCGTCGCTATGAAGATTACGAGCAGTACTTC.

V is TRBV7-9 and J is TRBJ1-2, with D perhaps TRBD1 (5 bases). The CDR3 is made up of 14 amino acids. Trimming took 4 bases from V and 8 from J, leaving 17 bases between them. In germline, CDR1 is SEHNR, CDR2 FQNEAQ (reference sequence). Here the CDR3 reads CASSYLPGSGGYTF. Here the CDR3 DNA reads TGTGCCAGCAGCTACCTCCCAGGGTCTGGGGGCTACACCTTC.

CDR3 nucleotide sequence: TGCGCCAGCAGCTTGGTCTCTCCGGGTAATGATGAGCAGTTCTTC. It encodes CASSLVSPGNDEQFF. The chain recombines TRBV5-1 with TRBJ2-1; D is undetermined. The germline V gene encodes CDR1 SGHRS and CDR2 YFSETQ. The germline V and J ends were trimmed by 0 bases and 8 bases, with 15 bases remaining between them. This CDR3 contains 15 residues.

The chain uses TRBV9 and TRBJ2-1, with 11 positions matching TRBD2. V gave up 7 bases and J gave up 7 bases; unmatched junction bases: 16. The CDR3 consists of 17 residues. CDR1 is SGDLS, CDR2 YYNGEE, per germline. As DNA, the CDR3 is TGTGCCAGCGCCCCGTTTTTGCTAGCGGGGGGATATAATGAGCAGTTCTTC. Amino acid sequence: CASAPFLLAGGYNEQFF.

The V gene is TRBV7-6, the J gene TRBJ1-1; D is unresolved. The CDR3 has 13 amino acids. The V end lost 5 bases, the J end lost 1 base, and 8 bases lay between the germline ends. CDR1 and CDR2 (germline): SGHVS, FNYEAQ. The CDR3: CASSLTANTEAFF. CDR3 DNA: TGTGCCAGCAGCCTTACAGCGAACACTGAAGCTTTCTTT.

The V call is TRBV9, the J call TRBJ2-1; TRBD2 agrees at 13 bases. Per germline, CDR1 SGDLS and CDR2 YYNGEE. This CDR3 is 16 amino acids long. J lost 6 bases, V lost 3 bases, and 6 bases had no gene match. CDR3 loop: CASSATGLAGPNEQFF. The CDR3 bases are TGTGCCAGCAGCGCAACGGGACTAGCGGGGCCCAATGAGCAGTTCTTC. Variable domain in full (rest from reference TRBV9 and TRBJ2-1): DSGVTQTPKHLITATGQRVTLRCSPRSGDLSVYWYQQSLDQGLQFLIQYYNGEERAKGNILERFSAQQFPDLHSELNLSSLELGDSALYFCASSATGLAGPNEQFFGPGTRLTVL.

This chain links TRBV19 with TRBJ2-7; D is perhaps TRBD2 (5 bases). The CDR3 is 11 amino acids. CDR1 and CDR2 from the germline V gene are LNHDA and SQIVND (reference sequence). The ends were cut back, 6 bases at V and 4 bases at J, with 7 bases in the middle. The chain's CDR3 is CASSGVYEQYF. In nucleotides, the CDR3 is TGTGCCAGTAGCGGGGTTTACGAGCAGTACTTC.

The chain is built from TRBV14 and TRBJ2-7; TRBD1 agrees at 9 bases. Unmatched junction bases numbered 7, after V lost 4 bases and J lost 6 bases. Per germline, CDR1 SGHDN and CDR2 FVKESK. The CDR3 extends over 14 amino acids. The CDR3 protein is CASSPGTGIGEQYF. The CDR3 DNA reads as TGTGCCAGCAGCCCCGGGACAGGGATCGGCGAGCAGTACTTC.

The chain carries TRBV5-1 and TRBJ2-3, with TRBD2 matching over 9 bases. Per the germline V gene, CDR1 is SGHRS and CDR2 is YFSETQ. The V and J ends lost 7 bases and 3 bases, in that order; junction bases with no gene match: 3. CDR3 length: 13 amino acids. The DNA for the CDR3 is TGCGCCAGCCAGCGGGGGGATACAGATACGCAGTATTTT. Protein product: CASQRGDTDTQYF.

This chain connects TRBV6-1 to TRBJ1-1; 7 bases fit TRBD1. Germline CDR1 and CDR2: MNHNS and SASEGT. Trimming at V came to 5 bases and at J to 6 bases, leaving 3 bases not matched to a gene. This CDR3 is built from 12 residues. This chain's CDR3 is CASSHRGAEAFF. CDR3 nucleotide sequence: TGTGCCAGCAGTCACAGGGGCGCTGAAGCTTTCTTT.

This clone was recorded once. J is TRBJ1-3 and V is TRBV5-5; 12 bases match TRBD1. J lost 7 bases, V lost 3 bases, and 8 bases had no gene match. This CDR3 spans 16 amino acids. Germline V CDR1 and CDR2: SGHKS, YYEKEE (reference sequence). The CDR3 loop is CASSSGTGGAGNTIYF. The CDR3 DNA follows: TGTGCCAGCAGCTCGGGGACAGGGGGCGCCGGGAACACCATATATTTT.

The gene calls are TRBV2 and TRBJ2-1, with TRBD2 as a possible D gene (5 bases). V was shortened by 9 bases and J by 6 bases, with 18 bases between the two germline ends. The CDR3 loop spans 14 amino acids. Germline-derived CDR1 and CDR2 are SNHLY and FYNNEI. The CDR3 here is CASGKTGSRNEQFF. The CDR3 DNA reads TGTGCCAGTGGAAAGACGGGATCGCGCAATGAGCAGTTCTTC.

This chain links TRBV4-2 with TRBJ1-4, with a tentative D call TRBD1 (6 bases). This CDR3 comprises 17 residues. Trimming left V 1 base short and J 3 bases short, with 15 bases between. CDR1 and CDR2 from the germline V gene are LGHNA and YNFKEQ. The CDR3 DNA sequence: TGTGCCAGCAGCCAAGTCGAGAACAGGGCGTCTAATGAAAAACTGTTTTTT. Translated: CASSQVENRASNEKLFF.

The genes are TRBV6-6 and TRBJ1-1, with D possibly being TRBD1 (5 bases). The germline CDR1 and CDR2 sequences are MNHNY and SVGAGI (reference sequence). This CDR3 is 12 amino acids long. V gave up 10 bases and J gave up 4 bases, with 13 bases separating them. This CDR3 is CATFRDTTEAFF. CDR3 bases: TGTGCCACCTTCAGGGATACCACTGAAGCTTTCTTT.

The chain has TRBV19 and TRBJ1-1, with D perhaps TRBD1 (5 bases). The germline CDR1 and CDR2 sequences are LNHDA and SQIVND (reference sequence). This CDR3 contains 16 residues. V was shortened by 8 bases and J by 4 bases, with 23 bases between the two germline ends. The CDR3 here is CASRGPGLKSGTEAFF. CDR3 sequence (DNA): TGTGCCAGTCGGGGACCGGGACTCAAGTCGGGCACTGAAGCTTTCTTT.